The 20 T cell receptor beta chains given below trace back to one sample, sequenced in a study of metastatic and nonmetastatic thyroid tumors. With MiXCR, TCRdb called clones anew from the PCR reads. The sample includes tens of thousands of clones, less than 25% of them seen just once. Treatment of any kind had been given to no patient before thyroid surgery. The sequencing sample was made of blood. Receptor source: a female donor with papillary thyroid cancer or a benign thyroid nodule (not recorded which). Some clones in this sample may be carry-over from other donors' samples.

Concerning this clone: A much larger clone differs by one base, so this may be a read error. The chain combines TRBV5-4 with TRBJ2-5, with TRBD2 identical over 14 bases. After removal of 6 bases from V and 4 bases from J, the junction contained 14 bases not matched to a gene. CDR1 and CDR2 from the germline V gene are SGHNT and YYREEE (reference sequence). This CDR3 is 18 amino acids long. The CDR3 sequence: CASISQTSGRASGETQYF. Here the CDR3 DNA reads TGTGCCAGCATCTCACAGACTAGCGGGAGGGCCTCGGGAGAGACCCAGTACTTC.

The chain joins TRBV11-1 to TRBJ1-2; 7 nucleotides match TRBD1. The CDR3 length is 17 residues. Germline values: CDR1 SGHAT, CDR2 FQDESV (reference sequence). V gave up 7 bases and J gave up 5 bases; unmatched junction bases: 19. The CDR3 region has the DNA TGTGCCAGCATTGCTTCTGAGACAGGGCTTTATCGGTATGGCTACACCTTC. Its protein product is CASIASETGLYRYGYTF. Full variable domain (rest looked up from reference TRBV11-1 and TRBJ1-2): EAEVAQSPRYKITEKSQAVAFWCDPISGHATLYWYRQILGQGPELLVQFQDESVVDDSQLPKDRFSAERLKGVDSTLKIQPAELGDSAMYLCASIASETGLYRYGYTFGSGTRLTVV.

This clone was detected many times. The chain is built from TRBV20-1 and TRBJ2-1; 14 bases are a match to TRBD2. Looked up from germline, CDR1 is DFQATT and CDR2 is SNEGSKA (reference sequence). V trimming: 3 bases; J trimming: 6 bases; junction bases outside the gene matches: 4. CDR3 length: 15 residues. CDR3 nucleotide sequence: TGCAGTGCTAGTTTGGGGACTAGCGGGAGCAATGAGCAGTTCTTC. Its translation is CSASLGTSGSNEQFF.

This clone was recorded many times. The chain is built from TRBV3-1 and TRBJ1-1; D unclear. CDR3 length: 13 residues. CDR1 LGHDT and CDR2 YNNKEL come from the germline V gene (reference sequence). V was trimmed by 4 bases and J by 6 bases, leaving 12 bases between them. The CDR3 DNA reads as TGTGCCAGCAGCCCTGTCCGGGCCTCTGAAGCTTTCTTT. It yields the protein CASSPVRASEAFF.

This clone was seen ten or more times. The rearrangement joins TRBV27 to TRBJ1-1; 8 positions agree with TRBD1. The CDR3 covers 14 residues. V trimming: 6 bases; J trimming: 1 base; junction bases outside the gene matches: 4. CDR1 and CDR2 from the germline V gene are MNHEY and SMNVEV (reference sequence). CDR3 region: CASRTGASNTEAFF. CDR3 DNA sequence: TGTGCCAGCAGGACAGGGGCCTCGAACACTGAAGCTTTCTTT.

Worth noting for this clone: The junction departs from the called germline gene at one end, perhaps through a read error. V gene TRBV2 combines with J gene TRBJ1-2; D is uncertain. This CDR3 is built from 14 residues. Germline values: CDR1 SNHLY, CDR2 FYNNEI. The CDR3 here is CASSDLGSKYGYTF. Written as DNA, the CDR3 is TGTGCCAGCAGTGATCTGGGGAGTAAATATGGATACACCTTC.

This clone was counted only a few times. The chain recombines TRBV20-1 with TRBJ2-2; 15 positions match TRBD2. V lost 6 bases, J lost 6 bases, and 17 bases stayed unmatched. The germline V gene has CDR1 DFQATT and CDR2 SNEGSKA (reference sequence). This CDR3 region has 19 residues. CDR3 nucleotide sequence: TGCAGTGCCAAAGGACCGGGACTAGCGGGAGGTGTGGGTGCCGGGGAGCTGTTTTTT. Translated, it gives CSAKGPGLAGGVGAGELFF.

This clone was seen at least ten times. The rearrangement joins TRBV15 to TRBJ2-7, with TRBD1 matching 9 bases. There are 15 residues in the CDR3. With V trimmed by 0 bases and J by 6 bases, 6 bases remained unmatched. CDR1 is LNHNV, CDR2 YYDKDF, per germline (reference sequence). The CDR3 DNA reads TGTGCCACCAGCAGAGATCGGACAGGGGAGGTCGAGCAGTACTTC. Its translation is CATSRDRTGEVEQYF.

The sample holds many counts of this clone. This chain joins TRBV27 and TRBJ2-5, with D hard to call. The CDR3 is 14 residues long. Per germline, CDR1 MNHEY and CDR2 SMNVEV (reference sequence). The germline V and J ends were trimmed by 0 bases and 10 bases, with 15 bases remaining between them. The CDR3 DNA sequence: TGTGCCAGCAGTTTATCGAATTATGACGGCAGCCAGTACTTC. Its protein is CASSLSNYDGSQYF.

This clone was detected ten times or more. The rearrangement joins TRBV7-8 to TRBJ2-1; 8 bases match TRBD2. The CDR3 runs to 15 residues. CDR1 and CDR2 from the germline V gene are SGHVS and FQNEAQ. V trimming: 3 bases; J trimming: 7 bases; junction bases outside the gene matches: 8. The CDR3 is CASSFGRAHGNEQFF. The CDR3 DNA reads TGTGCCAGCAGCTTCGGGAGGGCCCATGGGAATGAGCAGTTCTTC.

This clone has at least ten counts. The genes are TRBV30 and TRBJ1-2, with TRBD1 matching over 8 bases. The CDR3 totals 16 residues. Germline-derived CDR1 and CDR2 are GTSNPN and SVGIG (reference sequence). V lost 2 bases to trimming and J lost 1 base; unmatched junction nucleotides: 9. The CDR3, as DNA: TGTGCCTGGAGTAGGGGGACAGGAGAATATAACTATGGCTACACCTTC. Protein: CAWSRGTGEYNYGYTF. Combining the CDR3 with reference TRBV30 and TRBJ1-2 gives the whole variable domain SQTIHQWPATLVQPVGSPLSLECTVEGTSNPNLYWYRQAAGRGLQLLFYSVGIGQISSEVPQNLSASRPQDRQFILSSKKLLLSDSGFYLCAWSRGTGEYNYGYTFGSGTRLTVV.

The chain is built from TRBV19 and TRBJ2-5; 13 positions match TRBD2. The germline V gene encodes CDR1 LNHDA and CDR2 SQIVND (reference sequence). This CDR3 is 16 amino acids long. Germline trimming cut 7 bases from V and 5 bases from J; bases unmatched to any gene: 10. CDR3 loop: CASMRTSGSCVETQYF. The CDR3 nucleotides are TGTGCCAGTATGCGGACTAGCGGGAGTTGTGTGGAGACCCAGTACTTC.

This clone has just a few counts. The chain couples TRBV6-1 to TRBJ2-7; D tentatively fits TRBD1 or TRBD2 (5 bases each). Looked up from germline, CDR1 is MNHNS and CDR2 is SASEGT. This CDR3 is 14 amino acids long. V lost 1 base and J 2 bases, leaving 9 bases between the germline ends. CDR3 in DNA: TGTGCCAGCAGTGAAGAGCCGGGACCCTACGAGCAGTACTTC. Translation gives CASSEEPGPYEQYF.

This clone came up many times. The chain couples TRBV20-1 to TRBJ2-3; TRBD2 matches at 8 bases. Germline V gene sequence: CDR1 DFQATT, CDR2 SNEGSKA (reference sequence). The CDR3 covers 17 residues. After removal of 4 bases from V and 4 bases from J, the junction contained 16 bases not matched to a gene. CDR3 residues: CSAMGRGLGTSADTQYF. The DNA for the CDR3 is TGCAGTGCTATGGGGAGGGGACTAGGGACGAGCGCAGATACGCAGTATTTT.

V usage is TRBV3-1 and J usage is TRBJ2-7; 9 positions agree with TRBD1. The CDR3 length is 15 residues. Germline values: CDR1 LGHDT, CDR2 YNNKEL (reference sequence). The ends lost 6 bases at V and 5 bases at J; junction bases unmatched: 11. The CDR3: CASRTTSWTGDEQYF. The CDR3 DNA sequence: TGTGCCAGCAGAACGACCAGTTGGACAGGGGACGAGCAGTACTTC.

V gene TRBV28 combines with J gene TRBJ1-2; D gene unclear. Germline CDR1 is MDHEN and CDR2 is SYDVKM. Trimming shortened V by 2 bases and J by 6 bases, and 16 bases separated the two germline ends. The CDR3 spans 15 residues. CDR3 region: CASSLMPDGPDGYTF. In nucleotides, the CDR3 is TGTGCCAGCAGTTTAATGCCGGACGGCCCGGATGGCTACACCTTC.

This clone showed up many times. The chain combines TRBV24-1 with TRBJ1-2; D uncertain. The CDR3 consists of 15 residues. Per the germline V gene, CDR1 is KGHDR and CDR2 is SFDVKD. Trimming left V 5 bases short and J 3 bases short, with 15 bases between. The CDR3 sequence: CATSVGVRGDYGYTF. CDR3 bases: TGTGCCACCAGTGTCGGAGTCCGGGGTGACTATGGCTACACCTTC.

Comments on this clone: A single base separates this from a much larger clone, so it may be a read error. The V gene is TRBV5-6, the J gene TRBJ2-1, with 8 bases aligning to TRBD2. This CDR3 contains 14 residues. After removal of 2 bases from V and 12 bases from J, the junction contained 10 bases not matched to a gene. Germline CDR1 and CDR2: SGHDT and YYEEEE. Here the CDR3 reads CASSLAVAGSGQFF. The CDR3 DNA follows: TGTGCCAGCAGCTTAGCGGTAGCGGGATCCGGGCAGTTCTTC.

This clone is judged medium-sized. The CDR3 spells CASKQGRGGYTF. For the CDR3, the DNA is TGTGCCAGCAAACAGGGCAGGGGAGGCTACACCTTC. The chain combines TRBV28 with TRBJ1-2; TRBD1 might be the D (6 bases). The CDR3 loop spans 12 amino acids. V was cut by 7 bases and J by 8 bases, with 14 bases left in between. CDR1 is MDHEN and CDR2 is SYDVKM in the germline V gene.

This clone was detected a few times. One junction end disagrees with the germline gene, perhaps due to a read error. This sequence joins TRBV28 and TRBJ1-2; 10 nucleotides match TRBD1. CDR3 length: 16 residues. Germline loops: CDR1 MDHEN, CDR2 SYDVKM. The CDR3 coding sequence is TGTGCCAGTACCGGGACAGGGGTCCCTAGGCGCTATTGCTACACCTTC. It encodes CASTGTGVPRRYCYTF.